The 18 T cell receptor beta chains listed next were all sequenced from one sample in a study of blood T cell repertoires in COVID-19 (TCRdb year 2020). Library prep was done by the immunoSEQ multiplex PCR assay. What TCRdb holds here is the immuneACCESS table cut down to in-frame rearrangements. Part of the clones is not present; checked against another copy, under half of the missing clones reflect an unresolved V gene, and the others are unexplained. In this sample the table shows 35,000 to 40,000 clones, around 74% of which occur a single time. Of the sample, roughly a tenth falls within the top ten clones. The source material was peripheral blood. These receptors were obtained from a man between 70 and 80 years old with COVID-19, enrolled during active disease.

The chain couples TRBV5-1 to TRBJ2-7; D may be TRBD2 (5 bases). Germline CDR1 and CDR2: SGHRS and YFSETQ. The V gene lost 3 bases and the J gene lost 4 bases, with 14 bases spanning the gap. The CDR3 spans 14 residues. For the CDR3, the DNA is TGCGCCAGCAGCTGGGGAGTGGAGTATTACGAGCAGTACTTC. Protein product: CASSWGVEYYEQYF.

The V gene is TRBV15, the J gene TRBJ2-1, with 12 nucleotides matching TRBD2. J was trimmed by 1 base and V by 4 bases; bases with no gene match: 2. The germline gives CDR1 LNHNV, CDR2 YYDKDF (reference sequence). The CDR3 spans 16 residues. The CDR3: CATSILAGGSYNEQFF. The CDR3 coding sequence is TGTGCCACCAGCATACTAGCGGGAGGTTCCTACAATGAGCAGTTCTTC.

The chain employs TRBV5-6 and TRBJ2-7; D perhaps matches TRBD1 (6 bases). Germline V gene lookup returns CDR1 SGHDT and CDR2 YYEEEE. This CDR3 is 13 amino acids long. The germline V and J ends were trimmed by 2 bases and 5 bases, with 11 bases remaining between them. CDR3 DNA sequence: TGTGCCAGCAGCTTTTACAGGGAGAACGAGCAGTACTTC. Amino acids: CASSFYRENEQYF.

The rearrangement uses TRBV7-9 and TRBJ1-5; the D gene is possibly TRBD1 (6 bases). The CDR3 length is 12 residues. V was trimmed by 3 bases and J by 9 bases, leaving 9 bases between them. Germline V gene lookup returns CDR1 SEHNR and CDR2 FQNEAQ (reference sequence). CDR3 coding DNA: TGTGCCAGCAGCTTGGGGACACTGCCCCAGCATTTT. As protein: CASSLGTLPQHF. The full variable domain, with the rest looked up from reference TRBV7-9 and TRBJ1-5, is DTGVSQNPRHKITKRGQNVTFRCDPISEHNRLYWYRQTLGQGPEFLTYFQNEAQLEKSRLLSDRFSAERPKGSFSTLEIQRTEQGDSAMYLCASSLGTLPQHFGDGTRLSIL.

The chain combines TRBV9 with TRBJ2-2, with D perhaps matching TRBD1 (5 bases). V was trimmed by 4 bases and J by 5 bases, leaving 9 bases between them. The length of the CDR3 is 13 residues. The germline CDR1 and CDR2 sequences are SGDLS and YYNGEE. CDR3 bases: TGTGCCAGCAGCCCTCAGGGAACCGGGGAGCTGTTTTTT. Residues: CASSPQGTGELFF. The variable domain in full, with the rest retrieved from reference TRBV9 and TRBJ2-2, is DSGVTQTPKHLITATGQRVTLRCSPRSGDLSVYWYQQSLDQGLQFLIQYYNGEERAKGNILERFSAQQFPDLHSELNLSSLELGDSALYFCASSPQGTGELFFGEGSRLTVL.

The CDR3 region is CASSPAVAGANEQFF. In DNA form, the CDR3 reads TGTGCCAGCTCACCGGCGGTAGCGGGAGCAAATGAGCAGTTCTTC. This chain connects TRBV18 to TRBJ2-1; 9 nucleotides match TRBD2. Germline assignment: CDR1 KGHSH and CDR2 LQKENI. The length of the CDR3 is 15 residues. The V gene end was trimmed by 3 bases and the J gene end by 7 bases; junction bases not matched to a gene: 7. The entire variable domain, with the rest obtained from reference TRBV18 and TRBJ2-1, is as follows: NAGVMQNPRHLVRRRGQEARLRCSPMKGHSHVYWYRQLPEEGLKFMVYLQKENIIDESGMPKERFSAEFPKEGPSILRIQQVVRGDSAAYFCASSPAVAGANEQFFGPGTRLTVL.

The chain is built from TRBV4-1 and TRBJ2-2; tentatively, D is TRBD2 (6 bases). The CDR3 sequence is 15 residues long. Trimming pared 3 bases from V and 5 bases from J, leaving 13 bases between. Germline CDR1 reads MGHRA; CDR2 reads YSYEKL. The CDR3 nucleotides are TGCGCCAGCAGCCATGTTTCGGCGGGGACCGGGGAGCTGTTTTTT. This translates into CASSHVSAGTGELFF.

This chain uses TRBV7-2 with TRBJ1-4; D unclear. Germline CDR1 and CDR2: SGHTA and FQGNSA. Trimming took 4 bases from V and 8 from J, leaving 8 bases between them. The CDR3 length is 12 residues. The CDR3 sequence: CASSYVREKLFF. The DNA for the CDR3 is TGTGCCAGCAGCTACGTGCGGGAAAAACTGTTTTTT.

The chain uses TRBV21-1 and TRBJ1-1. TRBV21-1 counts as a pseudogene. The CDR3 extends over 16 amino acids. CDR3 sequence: CASSKARWNKDTEAFF. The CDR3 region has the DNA TGTGCCAGCAGCAAAGCGCGGTGGAACAAGGACACTGAAGCTTTCTTT.

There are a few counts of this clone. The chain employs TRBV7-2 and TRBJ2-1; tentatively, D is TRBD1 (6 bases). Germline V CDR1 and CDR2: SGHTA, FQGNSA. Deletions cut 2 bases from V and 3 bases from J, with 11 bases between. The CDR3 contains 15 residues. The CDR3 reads CASSLIGGGYNEQFF. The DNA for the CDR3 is TGTGCCAGCAGCTTAATAGGGGGTGGCTACAATGAGCAGTTCTTC.

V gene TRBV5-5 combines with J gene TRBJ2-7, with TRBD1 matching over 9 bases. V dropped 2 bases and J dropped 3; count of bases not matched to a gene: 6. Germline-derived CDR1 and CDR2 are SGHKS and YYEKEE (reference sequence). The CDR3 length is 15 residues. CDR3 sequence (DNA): TGTGCCAGCAGCTTAACGGGACAGGGAGGCTACGAGCAGTACTTC. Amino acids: CASSLTGQGGYEQYF.

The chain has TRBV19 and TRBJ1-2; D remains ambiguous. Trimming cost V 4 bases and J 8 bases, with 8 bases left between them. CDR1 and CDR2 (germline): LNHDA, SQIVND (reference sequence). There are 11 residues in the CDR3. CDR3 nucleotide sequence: TGTGCCAGTAGTAACAGAAGGGGCTACACCTTC. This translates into CASSNRRGYTF.

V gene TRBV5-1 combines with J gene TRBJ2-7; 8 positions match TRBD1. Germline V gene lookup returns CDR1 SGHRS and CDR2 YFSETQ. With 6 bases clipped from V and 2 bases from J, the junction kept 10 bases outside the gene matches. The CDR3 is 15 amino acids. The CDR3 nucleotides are TGCGCCAGCAAAATTTTGCCGGGACAGGCCTACGAGCAGTACTTC. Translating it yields CASKILPGQAYEQYF.

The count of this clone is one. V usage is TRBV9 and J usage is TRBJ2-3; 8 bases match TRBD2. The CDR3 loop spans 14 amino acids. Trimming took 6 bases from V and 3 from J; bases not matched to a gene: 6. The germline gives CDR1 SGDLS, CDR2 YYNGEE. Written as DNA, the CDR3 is TGTGCCAGCACTCCGGCGGGGGGTACAGATACGCAGTATTTT. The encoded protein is CASTPAGGTDTQYF.

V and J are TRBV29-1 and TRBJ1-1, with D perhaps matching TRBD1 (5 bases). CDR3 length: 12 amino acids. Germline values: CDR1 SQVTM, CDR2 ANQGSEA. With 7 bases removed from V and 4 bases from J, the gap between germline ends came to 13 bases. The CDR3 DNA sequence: TGCAGCGCCTCCATAGGGGCCACTGAAGCTTTCTTT. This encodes CSASIGATEAFF.

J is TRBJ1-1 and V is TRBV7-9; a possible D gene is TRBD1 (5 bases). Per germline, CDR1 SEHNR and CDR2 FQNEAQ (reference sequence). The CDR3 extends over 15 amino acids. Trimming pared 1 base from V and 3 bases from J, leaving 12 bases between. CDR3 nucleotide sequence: TGTGCCAGCAGCTTAGAAGCAGGGCTGGACACTGAAGCTTTCTTT. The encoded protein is CASSLEAGLDTEAFF.

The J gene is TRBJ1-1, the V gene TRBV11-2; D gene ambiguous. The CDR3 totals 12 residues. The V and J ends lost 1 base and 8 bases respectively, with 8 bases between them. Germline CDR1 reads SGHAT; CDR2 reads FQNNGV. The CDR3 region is CASSLVAQEAFF. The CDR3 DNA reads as TGTGCCAGCAGCTTAGTAGCCCAGGAAGCTTTCTTT.

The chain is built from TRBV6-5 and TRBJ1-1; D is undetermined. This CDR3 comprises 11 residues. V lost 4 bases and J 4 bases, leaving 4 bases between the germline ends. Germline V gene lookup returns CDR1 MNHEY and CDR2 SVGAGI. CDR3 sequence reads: CASSSVTEAFF. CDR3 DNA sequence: TGTGCCAGCAGTTCGGTCACTGAAGCTTTCTTT.